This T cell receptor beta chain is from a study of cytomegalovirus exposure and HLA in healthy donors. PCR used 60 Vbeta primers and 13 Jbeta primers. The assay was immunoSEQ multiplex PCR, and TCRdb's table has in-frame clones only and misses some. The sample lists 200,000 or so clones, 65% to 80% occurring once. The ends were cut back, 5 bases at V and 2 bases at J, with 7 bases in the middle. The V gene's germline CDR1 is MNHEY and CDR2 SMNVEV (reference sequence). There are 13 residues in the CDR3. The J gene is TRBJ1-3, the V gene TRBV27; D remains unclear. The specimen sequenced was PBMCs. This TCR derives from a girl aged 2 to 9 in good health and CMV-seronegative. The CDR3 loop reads CASSPSAGNTIYF. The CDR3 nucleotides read TGTGCCAGCAGTCCAAGCGCTGGAAACACCATATATTTT.